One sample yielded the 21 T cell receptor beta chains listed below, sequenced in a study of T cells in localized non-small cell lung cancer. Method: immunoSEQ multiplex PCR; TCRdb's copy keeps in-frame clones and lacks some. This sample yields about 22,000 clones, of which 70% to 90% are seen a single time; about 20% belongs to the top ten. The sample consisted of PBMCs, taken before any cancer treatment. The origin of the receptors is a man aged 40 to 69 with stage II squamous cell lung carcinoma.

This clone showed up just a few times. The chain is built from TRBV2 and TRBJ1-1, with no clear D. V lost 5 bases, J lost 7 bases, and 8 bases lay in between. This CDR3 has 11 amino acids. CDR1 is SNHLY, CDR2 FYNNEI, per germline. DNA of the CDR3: TGTGCCAGCAGTTATGACATTGAAGCTTTCTTT. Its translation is CASSYDIEAFF.

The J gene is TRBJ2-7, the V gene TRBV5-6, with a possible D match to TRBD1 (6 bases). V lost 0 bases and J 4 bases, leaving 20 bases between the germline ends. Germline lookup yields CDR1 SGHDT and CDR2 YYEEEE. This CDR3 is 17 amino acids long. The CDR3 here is CASSLAPQGISQYEQYF. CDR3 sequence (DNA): TGTGCCAGCAGCTTGGCTCCGCAGGGGATTAGCCAGTACGAGCAGTACTTC.

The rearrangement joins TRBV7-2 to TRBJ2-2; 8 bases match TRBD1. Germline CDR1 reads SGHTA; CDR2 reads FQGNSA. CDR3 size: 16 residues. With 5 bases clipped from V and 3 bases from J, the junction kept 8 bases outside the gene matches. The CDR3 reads CASSKDRGGDTGELFF. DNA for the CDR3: TGTGCCAGCAGCAAAGACAGGGGCGGTGACACCGGGGAGCTGTTTTTT. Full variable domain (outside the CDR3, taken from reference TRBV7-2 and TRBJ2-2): GAGVSQSPSNKVTEKGKDVELRCDPISGHTALYWYRQSLGQGLEFLIYFQGNSAPDKSGLPSDRFSAERTGGSVSTLTIQRTQQEDSAVYLCASSKDRGGDTGELFFGEGSRLTVL.

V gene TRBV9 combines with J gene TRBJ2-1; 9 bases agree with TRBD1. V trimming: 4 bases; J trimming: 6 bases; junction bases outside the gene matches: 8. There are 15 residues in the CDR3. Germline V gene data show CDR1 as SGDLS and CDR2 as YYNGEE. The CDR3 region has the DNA TGTGCCAGCAGCTTATGGACAGGGGCTAGCAATGAGCAGTTCTTC. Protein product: CASSLWTGASNEQFF.

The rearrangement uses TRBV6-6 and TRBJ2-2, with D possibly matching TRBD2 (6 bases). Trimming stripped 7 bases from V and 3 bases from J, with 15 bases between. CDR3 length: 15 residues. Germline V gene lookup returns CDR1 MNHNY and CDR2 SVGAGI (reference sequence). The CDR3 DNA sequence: TGTGCCAGCAAATTAGACGGGAGACACACCGGGGAGCTGTTTTTT. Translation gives CASKLDGRHTGELFF.

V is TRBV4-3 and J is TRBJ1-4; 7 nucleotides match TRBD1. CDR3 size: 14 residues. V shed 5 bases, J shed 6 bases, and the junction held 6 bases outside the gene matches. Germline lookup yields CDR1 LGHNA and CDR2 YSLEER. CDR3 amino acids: CASSEGQGDEKLFF. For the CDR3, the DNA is TGCGCCAGCAGCGAGGGGCAGGGGGATGAAAAACTGTTTTTT.

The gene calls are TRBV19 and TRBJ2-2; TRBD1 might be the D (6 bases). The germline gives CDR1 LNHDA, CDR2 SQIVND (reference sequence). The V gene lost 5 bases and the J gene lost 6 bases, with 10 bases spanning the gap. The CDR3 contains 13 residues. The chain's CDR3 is CASSLGAAGELFF. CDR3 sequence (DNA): TGTGCCAGTAGTTTGGGGGCGGCCGGGGAGCTGTTTTTT.

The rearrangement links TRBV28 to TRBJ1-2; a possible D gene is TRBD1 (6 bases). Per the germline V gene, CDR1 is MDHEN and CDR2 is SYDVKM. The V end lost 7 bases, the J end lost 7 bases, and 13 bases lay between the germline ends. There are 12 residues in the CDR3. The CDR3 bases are TGTGCCAGCACTCGGGGGGCGCGTGGCTACACCTTC. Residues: CASTRGARGYTF.

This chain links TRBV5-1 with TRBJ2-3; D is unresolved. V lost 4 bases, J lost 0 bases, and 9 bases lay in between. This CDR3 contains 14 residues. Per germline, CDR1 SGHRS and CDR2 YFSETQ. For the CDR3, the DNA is TGCGCCAGCAGCACGGTCAAGAGCACAGATACGCAGTATTTT. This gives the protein CASSTVKSTDTQYF.

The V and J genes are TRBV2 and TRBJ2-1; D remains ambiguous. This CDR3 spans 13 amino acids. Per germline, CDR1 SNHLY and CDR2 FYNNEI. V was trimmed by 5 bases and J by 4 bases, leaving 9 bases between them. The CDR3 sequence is CASSTYRYNEQFF. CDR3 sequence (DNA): TGTGCCAGCAGTACTTATCGTTACAATGAGCAGTTCTTC. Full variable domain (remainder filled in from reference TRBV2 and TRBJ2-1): EPEVTQTPSHQVTQMGQEVILRCVPISNHLYFYWYRQILGQKVEFLVSFYNNEISEKSEIFDDQFSVERPDGSNFTLKIRSTKLEDSAMYFCASSTYRYNEQFFGPGTRLTVL.

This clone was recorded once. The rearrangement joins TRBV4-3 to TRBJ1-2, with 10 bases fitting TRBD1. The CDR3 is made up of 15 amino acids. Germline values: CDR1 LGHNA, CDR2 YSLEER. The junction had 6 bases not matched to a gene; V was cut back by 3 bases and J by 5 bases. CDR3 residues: CASSHGDRGMYGYTF. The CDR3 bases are TGCGCCAGCAGCCATGGGGACAGGGGAATGTATGGCTACACCTTC.

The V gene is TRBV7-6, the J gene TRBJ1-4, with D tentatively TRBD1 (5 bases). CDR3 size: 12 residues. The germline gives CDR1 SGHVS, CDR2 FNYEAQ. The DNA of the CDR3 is TGTGACCAGGGACGAGGGAGGGAAAAACTGTTTTTT. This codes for CDQGRGREKLFF. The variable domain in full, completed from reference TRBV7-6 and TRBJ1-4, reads GAGVSQSPRYKVTKRGQDVALRCDPISGHVSLYWYRQALGQGPEFLTYFNYEAQQDKSGLPNDRFSAERPEGSISTLTIQRTEQRDSAMYRCDQGRGREKLFFGSGTQLSVL.

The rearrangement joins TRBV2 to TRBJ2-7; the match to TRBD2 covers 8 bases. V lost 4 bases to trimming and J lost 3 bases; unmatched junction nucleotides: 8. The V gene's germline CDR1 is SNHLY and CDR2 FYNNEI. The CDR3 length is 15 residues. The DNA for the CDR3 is TGTGCCAGCAGTGGAAGCGGGGGCCGCATCTACGAGCAGTACTTC. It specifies CASSGSGGRIYEQYF.

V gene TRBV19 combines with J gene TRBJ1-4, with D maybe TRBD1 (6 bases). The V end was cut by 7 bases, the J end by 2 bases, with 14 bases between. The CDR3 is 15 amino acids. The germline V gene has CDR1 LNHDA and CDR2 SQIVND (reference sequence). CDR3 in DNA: TGTGCCAGTATCTCGTCAGGGGCCACTAATGAAAAACTGTTTTTT. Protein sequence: CASISSGATNEKLFF.

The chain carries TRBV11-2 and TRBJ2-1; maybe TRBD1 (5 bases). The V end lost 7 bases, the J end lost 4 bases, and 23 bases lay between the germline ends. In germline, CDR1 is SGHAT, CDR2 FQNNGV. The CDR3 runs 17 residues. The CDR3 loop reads CASKGQGESVGYNEQFF. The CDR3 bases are TGTGCCAGCAAAGGCCAGGGCGAGTCGGTGGGTTACAATGAGCAGTTCTTC. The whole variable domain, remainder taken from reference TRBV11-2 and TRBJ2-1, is EAGVAQSPRYKIIEKRQSVAFWCNPISGHATLYWYQQILGQGPKLLIQFQNNGVVDDSQLPKDRFSAERLKGVDSTLKIQPAKLEDSAVYLCASKGQGESVGYNEQFFGPGTRLTVL.

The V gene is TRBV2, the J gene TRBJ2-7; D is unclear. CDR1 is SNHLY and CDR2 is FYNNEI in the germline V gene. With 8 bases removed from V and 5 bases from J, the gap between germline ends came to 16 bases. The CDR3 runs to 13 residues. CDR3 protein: CASQLGVSNEQYF. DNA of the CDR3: TGTGCCAGCCAGCTTGGAGTGAGCAACGAGCAGTACTTC.

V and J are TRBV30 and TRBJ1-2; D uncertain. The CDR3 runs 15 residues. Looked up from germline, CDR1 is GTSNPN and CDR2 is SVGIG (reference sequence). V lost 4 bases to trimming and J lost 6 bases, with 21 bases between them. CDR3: CAWTGEWREAHGYTF. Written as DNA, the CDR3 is TGTGCCTGGACTGGTGAATGGAGAGAGGCCCATGGCTACACCTTC.

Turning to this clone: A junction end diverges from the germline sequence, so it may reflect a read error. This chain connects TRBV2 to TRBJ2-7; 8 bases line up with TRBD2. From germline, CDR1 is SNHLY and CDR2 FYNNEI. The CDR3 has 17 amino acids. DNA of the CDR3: TGTGCCAGCAGCGAAGGGGGTACACGGGAGGGCCACTACGAGCAGTACTTC. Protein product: CASSEGGTREGHYEQYF.

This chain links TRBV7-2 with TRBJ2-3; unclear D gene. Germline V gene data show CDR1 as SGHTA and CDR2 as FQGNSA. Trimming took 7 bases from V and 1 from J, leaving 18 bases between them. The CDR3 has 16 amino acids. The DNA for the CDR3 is TGTGCCAGCACCCGAAATTCGGTGTTAGGCACAGATACGCAGTATTTT. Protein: CASTRNSVLGTDTQYF.

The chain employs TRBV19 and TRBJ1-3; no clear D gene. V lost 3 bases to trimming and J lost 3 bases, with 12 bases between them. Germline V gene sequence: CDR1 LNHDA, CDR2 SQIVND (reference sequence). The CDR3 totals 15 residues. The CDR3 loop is CASSMRAGLGNTIYF. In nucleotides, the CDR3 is TGTGCCAGTAGTATGCGTGCAGGCCTTGGAAACACCATATATTTT.

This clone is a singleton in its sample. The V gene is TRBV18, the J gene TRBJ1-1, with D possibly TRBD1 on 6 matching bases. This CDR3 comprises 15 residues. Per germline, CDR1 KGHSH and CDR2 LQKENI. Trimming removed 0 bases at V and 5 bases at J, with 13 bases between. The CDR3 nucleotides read TGTGCCAGCTCACCACCGAGTGGGGGGCTGACTGAAGCTTTCTTT. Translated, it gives CASSPPSGGLTEAFF.